The 8 T cell receptor beta chains reported below all come from one sample, sequenced in a study of memory CD4+ T cells and cytomegalovirus serostatus. The sort gate was single viable CD3+CD4+CD8-CD45RO+ cells for memory CD4+ T cells. Some clones are missing from TCRdb's copy, which holds only in-frame ones; the method was immunoSEQ multiplex PCR. Found here are tens of thousands of clones, roughly 80% of them singletons; the top ten hold approximately 0.82%. Material for sequencing was memory CD4+ T cells from blood. The source of these receptors is an adult in good health and CMV-seronegative.

V and J are TRBV7-8 and TRBJ2-7; 8 bases map to TRBD1. The trim removed 8 bases at V and 6 bases at J, leaving 6 bases unmatched. The CDR3 runs 12 residues. CDR1 SGHVS and CDR2 FQNEAQ come from the germline V gene. In DNA form, the CDR3 reads TGTGCCAGCCTCCAGGGGGCTGGCGAGCAGTACTTC. Translated: CASLQGAGEQYF. Full variable domain (outside the CDR3, taken from reference TRBV7-8 and TRBJ2-7): GAGVSQSPRYKVAKRGQDVALRCDPISGHVSLFWYQQALGQGPEFLTYFQNEAQLDKSGLPSDRFFAERPEGSVSTLKIQRTQQEDSAVYLCASLQGAGEQYFGPGTRLTVT.

The gene calls are TRBV13 and TRBJ2-3, with 9 bases identical to TRBD2. Germline-derived CDR1 and CDR2 are PRHDT and FYEKMQ (reference sequence). J lost 4 bases, V lost 1 base, and 6 bases had no gene match. The CDR3 is 16 amino acids. The CDR3 here is CASSLDVAGAPDTQYF. The CDR3 coding sequence is TGTGCCAGCAGCTTAGACGTAGCGGGAGCCCCAGATACGCAGTATTTT.

This chain links TRBV10-3 with TRBJ2-2; the match to TRBD1 covers 10 bases. V was pared by 6 bases and J by 6 bases, with 1 base of the junction left unmatched. This CDR3 spans 13 amino acids. Germline V CDR1 and CDR2: ENHRY, SYGVKD. CDR3: CAIRGTGAGELFF. The CDR3 DNA is TGTGCCATCAGGGGGACAGGGGCCGGGGAGCTGTTTTTT.

The V gene is TRBV18, the J gene TRBJ1-2; D not certain. Trimming removed 3 bases at V and 4 bases at J, with 15 bases between. Germline assignment: CDR1 KGHSH and CDR2 LQKENI. The CDR3 consists of 15 residues. The CDR3 coding sequence is TGTGCCAGCTCACCGGACGGAGACACTTTCTATGGCTACACCTTC. Residues: CASSPDGDTFYGYTF.

This chain joins TRBV28 and TRBJ2-3, with a tentative D call TRBD1 (6 bases). Looked up from germline, CDR1 is MDHEN and CDR2 is SYDVKM. The CDR3 has 14 amino acids. The V end was cut by 8 bases, the J end by 0 bases, with 12 bases between. CDR3 sequence (DNA): TGTGCCAGCCTTGGGGGCGGGAGCACAGATACGCAGTATTTT. It encodes CASLGGGSTDTQYF.

The genes are TRBV28 and TRBJ1-3; D possibly corresponds to TRBD1 (6 bases). The V and J ends lost 3 bases and 2 bases respectively, with 11 bases between them. Germline V gene lookup returns CDR1 MDHEN and CDR2 SYDVKM. The CDR3 is made up of 15 amino acids. CDR3 in amino acids: CASSLSPGAGNTIYF. The DNA of the CDR3 is TGTGCCAGCAGTTTGTCCCCAGGGGCTGGAAACACCATATATTTT.

V and J are TRBV28 and TRBJ2-7, with D perhaps being TRBD1 or TRBD2 (5 bases each). The CDR3 consists of 14 residues. The V gene lost 4 bases and the J gene lost 5 bases, with 15 bases spanning the gap. From germline, CDR1 is MDHEN and CDR2 SYDVKM. The CDR3 region has the DNA TGTGCCAGCAGTTCGTCCGGGACCCTGGACGAGCAGTACTTC. Protein sequence: CASSSSGTLDEQYF.

The chain employs TRBV7-8 and TRBJ2-1; a possible D gene is TRBD2 (6 bases). This CDR3 spans 13 amino acids. V lost 3 bases to trimming and J lost 8 bases, with 11 bases between them. CDR1 is SGHVS and CDR2 is FQNEAQ in the germline V gene. The CDR3 DNA follows: TGTGCCAGCAGCTTGCTAGCGCACCATGAGCAGTTCTTC. It specifies CASSLLAHHEQFF. Complete variable domain (other parts from reference TRBV7-8 and TRBJ2-1): GAGVSQSPRYKVAKRGQDVALRCDPISGHVSLFWYQQALGQGPEFLTYFQNEAQLDKSGLPSDRFFAERPEGSVSTLKIQRTQQEDSAVYLCASSLLAHHEQFFGPGTRLTVL.